The rows below give T cell receptor beta chains drawn from one sample of a study of tumor-infiltrating lymphocytes in glioblastoma multiforme. TCRdb called the multiplex PCR reads again in MiXCR, with one record for every CDR3 protein. The sample yields 25,000 to 40,000 distinct CDR3 sequences, 60% to 75% seen once. The material sequenced was brain tumor tissue. Receptors originate from a male donor with glioblastoma. Each CDR3 is given with its conserved first and last residue. The D gene is left open where the match is weak. Some rows have no size entry. The others give once, few or many, or a class for an expanded clone.

clone size	D gene	V gene	J gene	CDR3 protein	CDR3 DNA
few	NA	TRBV7-9	TRBJ2-5	CASTTTQETQYF	TGTGCCAGCACCACAACACAAGAGACCCAGTACTTC
NA	NA	TRBV6-2/TRBV6-3	TRBJ1-4	CASRTNGGEKLFF	TGTGCCAGCAGGACCAACGGAGGGGAAAAACTGTTTTTT
NA	TRBD2	TRBV11-2	TRBJ2-1	CASSLLTSGSGDEQFF	TGTGCCAGCAGCTTACTCACTAGCGGGAGTGGCGATGAGCAGTTCTTC
NA	TRBD1	TRBV20-1	TRBJ2-7	CSARPSLDRGSQYF	TGCAGTGCTAGGCCAAGTCTGGACAGGGGCTCGCAGTACTTC
many	TRBD2	TRBV12-3/TRBV12-4	TRBJ2-7	CASRGLAGLTSEQYF	TGTGCCAGCAGAGGACTAGCGGGACTCACTTCGGAGCAGTACTTC
many	NA	TRBV12-3/TRBV12-4	TRBJ2-7	CASRLSGKGGLYEQYF	TGTGCCAGCAGGCTCTCGGGCAAGGGCGGGTTGTACGAGCAGTACTTC
medium-sized	NA	TRBV11-2	TRBJ2-2	CASSLPLLAAGTGELFF	TGTGCCAGCAGCTTACCCCTGTTGGCGGCGGGCACCGGGGAGCTGTTTTTT
many	NA	TRBV20-1	TRBJ1-2	CSAHIPGAGYTF	TGCAGTGCTCATATTCCCGGGGCTGGCTACACCTTC
NA	TRBD1	TRBV9	TRBJ2-7	CASSFGQGRTYEQYF	TGTGCCAGCAGCTTCGGACAGGGAAGAACCTACGAGCAGTACTTC
NA	TRBD1	TRBV29-1	TRBJ2-3	CSIHGTGVSDTQYF	TGCAGTATTCATGGGACAGGGGTATCAGATACGCAGTATTTT
medium-sized	TRBD2	TRBV29-1	TRBJ2-7	CSVVGGPYEQYF	TGCAGCGTTGTGGGAGGGCCCTACGAGCAGTACTTC
NA	NA	TRBV7-8	TRBJ1-1	CASTKGDAEAFF	TGTGCCAGCACCAAGGGGGACGCTGAAGCTTTCTTT
once	TRBD2	TRBV6-1	TRBJ2-1	CASGEEGASGVRSEQFF	TGTGCCAGCGGTGAAGAAGGGGCTAGCGGGGTCCGAAGTGAGCAGTTCTTC
few	NA	TRBV28	TRBJ1-1	CASSLSQFKAFF	TGTGCCAGCAGTTTGTCCCAGTTCAAAGCTTTCTTT
NA	NA	TRBV29-1	TRBJ2-7	CSVSTRQGYEQYF	TGCAGCGTGTCGACCCGGCAGGGGTACGAGCAGTACTTC
NA	NA	TRBV6-1	TRBJ2-5	CASAMFDRETQHF	TGTGCCAGTGCGATGTTTGATCGGGAGACCCAGCACTTC
once	NA	TRBV20-1	TRBJ1-2	CSARFWVPSYGYTF	TGCAGTGCTAGGTTTTGGGTTCCAAGCTATGGCTACACCTTC
few	TRBD1	TRBV7-9	TRBJ2-7	CASSSEDRGYEQYF	TGTGCCAGCAGCTCCGAGGACAGGGGGTACGAGCAGTACTTC
NA	TRBD2	TRBV5-4	TRBJ2-1	CASSHRTRSSYDEQFF	TGTGCCAGCAGCCACCGGACTAGGAGCTCCTACGATGAGCAGTTCTTC
NA	NA	TRBV10-3	TRBJ2-1	CAISKCDEQFF	TGTGCCATCAGTAAGTGCGATGAGCAGTTCTTC
NA	TRBD2	TRBV6-5	TRBJ2-5	CASSYRASGRETQYF	TGTGCCAGCAGTTATCGGGCTAGCGGGAGAGAGACCCAGTACTTC
NA	NA	TRBV21-1	TRBJ1-3	CATLERGLSGNTIYF	TGTGCCACACTAGAGAGGGGTCTCTCTGGAAACACCATATATTTT
NA	TRBD1	TRBV29-1	TRBJ2-1	CSGDRGVVGEQFF	TGCAGCGGAGACAGGGGAGTGGTGGGTGAGCAATTCTTC
NA	TRBD2	TRBV11-2	TRBJ2-2	CASRSRGRDNVGTGELFF	TGTGCCAGCAGAAGTAGAGGGAGGGATAATGTCGGCACCGGGGAGCTGTTTTTT
NA	NA	TRBV29-1	TRBJ2-1	CIVRRGDEQFF	TGCATCGTTCGACGAGGCGATGAGCAGTTCTTC
many	NA	TRBV12-3/TRBV12-4	TRBJ1-2	CASRAEINYGYTF	TGTGCCAGCCGGGCAGAGATTAACTATGGCTACACCTTC
NA	NA	TRBV29-1	TRBJ2-5	CSVWGKESIETQYF	TGCAGCGTTTGGGGGAAGGAGTCGATAGAGACCCAGTACTTC
NA	NA	TRBV5-4	TRBJ2-3	CASSFSTGLPTDMQYF	TGTGCCAGCAGCTTTTCGACAGGACTTCCCACAGATATGCAGTATTTT
medium-sized	NA	TRBV29-1	TRBJ1-1	CSVESNTEAFF	TGCAGCGTTGAGTCGAACACTGAAGCTTTCTTT
few	TRBD1	TRBV29-1	TRBJ2-7	CSVEPGQGTNEQCF	TGCAGCGTAGAACCGGGACAGGGGACCAACGAGCAGTGCTTC
NA	NA	TRBV6-1	TRBJ1-5	CAGSLEKGRTYNQPQHF	TGCGCCGGCAGCCTTGAAAAAGGGCGGACCTACAATCAGCCCCAGCATTTT